The next 19 T cell receptor beta chains were all read from a single sample in a study of siplizumab effects on memory and regulatory T cells. TCRdb keeps only in-frame clones here, not all; method: immunoSEQ multiplex PCR. The data contain roughly 40,000 clones, about 89% of them singletons. The specimen sequenced was naive CD4+ T cells sorted from blood. The receptors here all came from a human donor in good health.

The V and J genes are TRBV14 and TRBJ2-2, with a possible D match to TRBD1 (5 bases). The CDR3 has 14 residues. The V gene's germline CDR1 is SGHDN and CDR2 FVKESK. The V end was cut by 3 bases, the J end by 2 bases, with 7 bases between. CDR3 sequence reads: CASSQRTNTGELFF. The CDR3, as DNA: TGTGCCAGCAGCCAGAGGACAAACACCGGGGAGCTGTTTTTT.

J is TRBJ2-1 and V is TRBV25-1; no clear D gene. V was pared by 1 base and J by 5 bases, with 6 bases between. CDR1 and CDR2 (germline): MGHDK, SYGVNS. There are 13 residues in the CDR3. CDR3 DNA sequence: TGTGCCAGCAGTGAATTCAAGAACAATGAGCAGTTCTTC. Translated: CASSEFKNNEQFF.

This clone was recorded only once. The chain couples TRBV5-1 to TRBJ2-2; D is tentatively TRBD1 or TRBD2 (5 bases each). The length of the CDR3 is 15 residues. Trimming took 1 base from V and 4 from J, leaving 11 bases between them. The germline V gene has CDR1 SGHRS and CDR2 YFSETQ. The CDR3 is CASSLSQGPTGELFF. In DNA form, the CDR3 reads TGCGCCAGCAGCTTGTCGCAGGGACCCACCGGGGAGCTGTTTTTT. The full variable domain, with the rest looked up from reference TRBV5-1 and TRBJ2-2, is KAGVTQTPRYLIKTRGQQVTLSCSPISGHRSVSWYQQTPGQGLQFLFEYFSETQRNKGNFPGRFSGRQFSNSRSEMNVSTLELGDSALYLCASSLSQGPTGELFFGEGSRLTVL.

This clone has a handful of counts. The rearrangement uses TRBV5-1 and TRBJ1-6; TRBD1 matches 9 bases. The CDR3 loop spans 14 amino acids. The germline CDR1 and CDR2 sequences are SGHRS and YFSETQ. V lost 3 bases to trimming and J lost 9 bases; unmatched junction nucleotides: 4. CDR3 sequence reads: CASSWDRESSPLHF. Written as DNA, the CDR3 is TGCGCCAGCAGCTGGGACAGGGAGAGTTCACCCCTCCACTTT.

The rearrangement links TRBV30 to TRBJ1-2; possibly TRBD1 for D (5 bases). Germline assignment: CDR1 GTSNPN and CDR2 SVGIG (reference sequence). The CDR3 has 12 amino acids. V was clipped by 4 bases and J by 5 bases, with 11 bases between them. The CDR3 DNA reads TGTGCCTGGAAGAGGGGTCAATATGGCTACACCTTC. It translates to CAWKRGQYGYTF.

The V and J genes are TRBV29-1 and TRBJ2-1; 7 bases match TRBD2. The CDR3 has 16 residues. The germline V gene encodes CDR1 SQVTM and CDR2 ANQGSEA. V was pared by 4 bases and J by 0 bases, with 9 bases of the junction left unmatched. In nucleotides, the CDR3 is TGCAGCGTTGTAGGGACTACTCGTCTCTCCTACAATGAGCAGTTCTTC. Translating gives CSVVGTTRLSYNEQFF.

The chain uses TRBV7-3 and TRBJ1-1; TRBD1 is a possible D gene (5 bases). From germline, CDR1 is SGHTA and CDR2 FQGTGA. Between the trimmed V and J ends, which lost 5 bases and 5 bases, there was a span of 12 bases. This CDR3 is 13 amino acids long. CDR3 DNA sequence: TGTGCCAGCAGCCCCAGGGAGTTTACTGAAGCTTTCTTT. Encoded protein: CASSPREFTEAFF.

V is TRBV5-4 and J is TRBJ1-1; 7 positions agree with TRBD1. Per germline, CDR1 SGHNT and CDR2 YYREEE (reference sequence). V trimming: 3 bases; J trimming: 1 base; junction bases outside the gene matches: 3. The CDR3 length is 14 residues. In nucleotides, the CDR3 is TGTGCCAGCAGCTGGGGACAGACGAACACTGAAGCTTTCTTT. Protein sequence: CASSWGQTNTEAFF.

The chain carries TRBV4-2 and TRBJ2-1; TRBD2 aligns across 13 bases. V was pared by 4 bases and J by 12 bases, with 9 bases of the junction left unmatched. The CDR3 covers 15 residues. Per the germline V gene, CDR1 is LGHNA and CDR2 is YNFKEQ. The CDR3 region is CASSLFGLAGDLQFF. CDR3 coding DNA: TGTGCCAGCAGCCTCTTCGGACTAGCGGGGGATTTGCAGTTCTTC.

J is TRBJ1-1 and V is TRBV7-7; no reliable D call. The CDR3 runs to 13 residues. Trimming pared 2 bases from V and 4 bases from J, leaving 8 bases between. Per germline, CDR1 SSHAT and CDR2 FNYEAQ (reference sequence). CDR3 residues: CASSLSQSTEAFF. For the CDR3, the DNA is TGTGCCAGCAGCTTAAGCCAGTCCACTGAAGCTTTCTTT.

This clone was observed a handful of times. V usage is TRBV10-3 and J usage is TRBJ1-6; 9 positions match TRBD1. The germline gives CDR1 ENHRY, CDR2 SYGVKD. The CDR3 covers 16 residues. Trimming at V came to 0 bases and at J to 8 bases, leaving 5 bases not matched to a gene. Here the CDR3 DNA reads TGTGCCATCAGTGAGTCCTTGGGACAGGGTTATTCACCCCTCCACTTT. Amino acid sequence: CAISESLGQGYSPLHF.

The gene calls are TRBV2 and TRBJ2-7; no clear D. The CDR3 length is 14 residues. V dropped 7 bases and J dropped 2 bases, with 15 bases sitting between them. Germline V CDR1 and CDR2: SNHLY, FYNNEI. In DNA form, the CDR3 reads TGTGCCAGCAATTCAGGCCATACTACCTACGAGCAGTACTTC. Residues: CASNSGHTTYEQYF.

This clone has a single count. This chain links TRBV7-6 with TRBJ2-1; 7 nucleotides match TRBD2. Germline loops: CDR1 SGHVS, CDR2 FNYEAQ. Trimming took 1 base from V and 4 from J; bases not matched to a gene: 7. This CDR3 contains 16 residues. CDR3 nucleotides: TGTGCCAGCAGCTTAGGGCTAGCGGCTCTATACAATGAGCAGTTCTTC. It yields the protein CASSLGLAALYNEQFF.

This rearrangement joins TRBV7-2 to TRBJ1-5; D is undetermined. Germline CDR1 is SGHTA and CDR2 is FQGNSA. V was clipped by 5 bases and J by 0 bases, with 5 bases between them. The CDR3 contains 13 residues. The CDR3 region has the DNA TGTGCCAGCAGCGGAGATAGCAATCAGCCCCAGCATTTT. As protein: CASSGDSNQPQHF.

The rearrangement joins TRBV29-1 to TRBJ2-3; D assignment may be TRBD1 or TRBD2 (5 bases each). This CDR3 comprises 14 residues. V was trimmed by 5 bases and J by 6 bases, leaving 18 bases between them. Per the germline V gene, CDR1 is SQVTM and CDR2 is ANQGSEA. CDR3 amino acids: CSVNLRGPADTQYF. CDR3 sequence (DNA): TGCAGCGTTAATCTTCGGGGCCCCGCCGATACGCAGTATTTT.

Written as DNA, the CDR3 is TGTGCCAGCAGCAAAGATGGTAGGCGGGAGGGCCTCGATGAGCAGTTCTTC. Translated: CASSKDGRREGLDEQFF. The chain combines TRBV21-1 with TRBJ2-1; no check of the table's D call, TRBD2, against the DNA was made. TRBV21-1 is classified as a pseudogene. The CDR3 is made up of 17 amino acids.

The CDR3 DNA follows: TGTGCCAGCAGCCAAGTCGGGGCAGGGGGTGAGACTGAAGCTTTCTTT. Amino acids: CASSQVGAGGETEAFF. J is TRBJ1-1 and V is TRBV4-2, with TRBD1 identical over 7 bases. The V gene's germline CDR1 is LGHNA and CDR2 YNFKEQ. V dropped 1 base and J dropped 5; count of bases not matched to a gene: 10. The CDR3 extends over 16 amino acids.

The chain carries TRBV14 and TRBJ2-1, with TRBD1 as a possible D gene (5 bases). The CDR3 totals 13 residues. The germline V and J ends were trimmed by 0 bases and 10 bases, with 10 bases remaining between them. CDR1 and CDR2 from the germline V gene are SGHDN and FVKESK. Here the CDR3 DNA reads TGTGCCAGCAGCCAAGATTGGGGCGGCGAGCAGTTCTTC. This codes for CASSQDWGGEQFF.

This clone came up once. The chain combines TRBV6-4 with TRBJ1-2; no definite D call. Germline V gene lookup returns CDR1 MRHNA and CDR2 SNTAGT. Trimming removed 3 bases from V and 0 bases from J, with 11 bases in between. This CDR3 spans 15 amino acids. The CDR3 bases are TGTGCCAGCAGTGAATTGGCCGCGCCTAACTATGGCTACACCTTC. Translated, it gives CASSELAAPNYGYTF.